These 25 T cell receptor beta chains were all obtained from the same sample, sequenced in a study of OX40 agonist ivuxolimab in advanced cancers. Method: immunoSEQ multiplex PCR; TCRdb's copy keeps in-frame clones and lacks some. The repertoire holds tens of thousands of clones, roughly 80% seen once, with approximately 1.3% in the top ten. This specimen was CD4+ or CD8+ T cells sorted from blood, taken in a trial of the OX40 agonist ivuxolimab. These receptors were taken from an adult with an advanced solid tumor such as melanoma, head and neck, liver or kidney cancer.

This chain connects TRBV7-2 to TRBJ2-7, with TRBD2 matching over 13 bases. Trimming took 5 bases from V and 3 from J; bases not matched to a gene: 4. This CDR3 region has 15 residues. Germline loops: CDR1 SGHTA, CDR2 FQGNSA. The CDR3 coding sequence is TGTGCCAGCAGCCCCCGGACTAGCGGGGGCTACGAGCAGTACTTC. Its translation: CASSPRTSGGYEQYF.

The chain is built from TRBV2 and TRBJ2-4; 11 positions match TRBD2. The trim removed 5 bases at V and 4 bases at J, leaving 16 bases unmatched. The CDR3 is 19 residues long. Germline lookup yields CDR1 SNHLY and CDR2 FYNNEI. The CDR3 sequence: CASSRGVGRGLAVKNIQYF. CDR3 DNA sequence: TGTGCCAGCAGTCGAGGGGTAGGGAGGGGACTAGCGGTTAAAAACATTCAGTACTTC.

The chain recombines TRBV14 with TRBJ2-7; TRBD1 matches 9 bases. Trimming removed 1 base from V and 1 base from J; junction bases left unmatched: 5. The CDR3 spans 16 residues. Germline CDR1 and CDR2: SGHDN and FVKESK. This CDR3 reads CASSQVGTGKSYEQYF. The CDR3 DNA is TGTGCCAGCAGCCAAGTCGGGACAGGGAAATCCTACGAGCAGTACTTC. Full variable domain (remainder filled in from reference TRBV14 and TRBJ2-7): EAGVTQFPSHSVIEKGQTVTLRCDPISGHDNLYWYRRVMGKEIKFLLHFVKESKQDESGMPNNRFLAERTGGTYSTLKVQPAELEDSGVYFCASSQVGTGKSYEQYFGPGTRLTVT.

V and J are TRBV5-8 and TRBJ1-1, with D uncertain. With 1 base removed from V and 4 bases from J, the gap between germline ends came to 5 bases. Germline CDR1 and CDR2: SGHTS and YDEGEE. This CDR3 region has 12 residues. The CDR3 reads CASSLYFTEAFF. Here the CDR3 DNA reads TGTGCCAGCAGCTTGTATTTCACTGAAGCTTTCTTT.

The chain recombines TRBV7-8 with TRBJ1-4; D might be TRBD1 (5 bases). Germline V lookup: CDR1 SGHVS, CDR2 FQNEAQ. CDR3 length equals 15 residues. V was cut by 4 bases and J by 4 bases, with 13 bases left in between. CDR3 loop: CASSSRTSHNEKLFF. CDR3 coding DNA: TGTGCCAGCAGCTCTCGGACATCCCATAATGAAAAACTGTTTTTT.

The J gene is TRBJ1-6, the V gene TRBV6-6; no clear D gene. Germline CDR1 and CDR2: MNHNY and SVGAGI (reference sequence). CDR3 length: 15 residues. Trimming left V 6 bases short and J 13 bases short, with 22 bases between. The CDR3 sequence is CASRPRRAVSRPLHF. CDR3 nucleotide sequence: TGTGCCAGCAGACCCCGGAGGGCAGTCTCGAGGCCCCTCCACTTT.

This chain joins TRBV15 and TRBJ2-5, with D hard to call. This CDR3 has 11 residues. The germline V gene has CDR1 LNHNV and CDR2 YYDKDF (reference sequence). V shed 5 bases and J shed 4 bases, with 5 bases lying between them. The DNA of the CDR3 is TGTGCCACCAGCTCCCTAGAGACCCAGTACTTC. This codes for CATSSLETQYF.

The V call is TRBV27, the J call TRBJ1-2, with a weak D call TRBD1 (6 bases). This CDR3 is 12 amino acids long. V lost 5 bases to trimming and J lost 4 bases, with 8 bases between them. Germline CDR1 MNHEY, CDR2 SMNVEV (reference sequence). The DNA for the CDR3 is TGTGCCAGCAGTCCCAGGGGCTATGGCTACACCTTC. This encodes CASSPRGYGYTF.

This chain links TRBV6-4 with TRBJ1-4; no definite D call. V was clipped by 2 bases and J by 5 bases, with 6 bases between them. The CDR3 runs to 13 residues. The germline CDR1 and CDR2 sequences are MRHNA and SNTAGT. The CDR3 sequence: CASSDSPNEKLFF. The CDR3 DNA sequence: TGTGCCAGCAGTGACAGCCCAAATGAAAAACTGTTTTTT.

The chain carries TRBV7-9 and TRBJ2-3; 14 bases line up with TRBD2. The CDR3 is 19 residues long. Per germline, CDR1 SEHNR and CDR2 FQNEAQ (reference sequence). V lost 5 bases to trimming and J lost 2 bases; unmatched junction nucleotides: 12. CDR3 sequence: CASSLPGLAGGFFTDTQYF. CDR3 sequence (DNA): TGTGCCAGCAGCCTCCCTGGACTAGCGGGGGGTTTCTTCACAGATACGCAGTATTTT.

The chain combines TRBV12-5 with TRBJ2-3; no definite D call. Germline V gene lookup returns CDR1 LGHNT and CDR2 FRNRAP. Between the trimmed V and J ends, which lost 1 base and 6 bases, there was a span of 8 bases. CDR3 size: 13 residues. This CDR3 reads CASGLDGQDTQYF. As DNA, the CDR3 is TGTGCTAGTGGTTTGGACGGGCAGGATACGCAGTATTTT.

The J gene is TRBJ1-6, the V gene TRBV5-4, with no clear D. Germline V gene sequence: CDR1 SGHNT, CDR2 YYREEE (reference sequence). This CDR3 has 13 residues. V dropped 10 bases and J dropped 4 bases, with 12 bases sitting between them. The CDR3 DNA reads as TGTGCCGGAAGTAGGGAGTATAATTCACCCCTCCACTTT. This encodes CAGSREYNSPLHF.

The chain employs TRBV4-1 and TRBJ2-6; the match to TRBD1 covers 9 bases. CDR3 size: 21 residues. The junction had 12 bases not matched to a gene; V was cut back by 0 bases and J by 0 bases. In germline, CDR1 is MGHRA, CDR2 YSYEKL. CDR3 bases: TGCGCCAGCAGCCAAGATACCGTCGTGGGGACAGGGTTCTCTGGGGCCAACGTCCTGACTTTC. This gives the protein CASSQDTVVGTGFSGANVLTF.

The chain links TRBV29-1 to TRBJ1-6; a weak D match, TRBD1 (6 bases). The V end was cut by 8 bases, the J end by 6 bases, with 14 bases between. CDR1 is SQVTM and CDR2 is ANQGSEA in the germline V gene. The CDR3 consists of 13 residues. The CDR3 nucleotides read TGCAGCTTGGGATCAGGGGTTAATTCACCCCTCCACTTT. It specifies CSLGSGVNSPLHF.

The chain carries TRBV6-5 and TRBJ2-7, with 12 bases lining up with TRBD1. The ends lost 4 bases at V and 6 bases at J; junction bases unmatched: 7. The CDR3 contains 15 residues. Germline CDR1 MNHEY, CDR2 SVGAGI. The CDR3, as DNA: TGTGCCAGCAGTTGGGGGACAGGGGGCTTCTCCGAGCAGTACTTC. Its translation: CASSWGTGGFSEQYF.

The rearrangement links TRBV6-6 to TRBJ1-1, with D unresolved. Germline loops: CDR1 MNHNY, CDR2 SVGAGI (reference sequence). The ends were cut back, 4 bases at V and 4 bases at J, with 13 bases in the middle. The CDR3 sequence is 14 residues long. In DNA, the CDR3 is TGTGCCAGCAGTTCCGACCGACGGGCCACTGAAGCTTTCTTT. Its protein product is CASSSDRRATEAFF.

CDR3 protein: CASSATGDRGRSGYTF. The DNA for the CDR3 is TGCGCCAGCAGCGCCACCGGGGACAGGGGGCGGAGTGGCTACACCTTC. The rearrangement uses TRBV5-1 and TRBJ1-2; TRBD1 agrees at 12 bases. CDR1 SGHRS and CDR2 YFSETQ come from the germline V gene. J gave up 7 bases and V 4 bases, and 11 bases lay outside the gene matches. The CDR3 sequence is 16 residues long. Drawing the rest from reference TRBV5-1 and TRBJ1-2, the complete variable domain is KAGVTQTPRYLIKTRGQQVTLSCSPISGHRSVSWYQQTPGQGLQFLFEYFSETQRNKGNFPGRFSGRQFSNSRSEMNVSTLELGDSALYLCASSATGDRGRSGYTFGSGTRLTVV.

In DNA, the CDR3 is TGTGCCAGCACGACTGGTAACTATGGCTACACCTTC. This encodes CASTTGNYGYTF. The J gene is TRBJ1-2, the V gene TRBV27; D gene unclear. Germline CDR1 reads MNHEY; CDR2 reads SMNVEV (reference sequence). V was clipped by 7 bases and J by 1 base, with 7 bases between them. The CDR3 sequence is 12 residues long.

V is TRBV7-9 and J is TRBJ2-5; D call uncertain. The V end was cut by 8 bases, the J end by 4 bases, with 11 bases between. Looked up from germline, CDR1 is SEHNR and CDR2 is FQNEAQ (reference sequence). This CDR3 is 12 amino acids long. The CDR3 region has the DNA TGTGCCAGCGGGTGGGTAGGAGAGACCCAGTACTTC. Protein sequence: CASGWVGETQYF.

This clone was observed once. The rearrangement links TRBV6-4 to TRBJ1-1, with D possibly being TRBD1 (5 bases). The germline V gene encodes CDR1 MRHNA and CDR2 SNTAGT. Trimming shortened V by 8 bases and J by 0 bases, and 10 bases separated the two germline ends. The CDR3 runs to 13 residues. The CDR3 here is CASSEQVNTEAFF. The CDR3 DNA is TGTGCCAGCTCAGAACAGGTGAACACTGAAGCTTTCTTT.

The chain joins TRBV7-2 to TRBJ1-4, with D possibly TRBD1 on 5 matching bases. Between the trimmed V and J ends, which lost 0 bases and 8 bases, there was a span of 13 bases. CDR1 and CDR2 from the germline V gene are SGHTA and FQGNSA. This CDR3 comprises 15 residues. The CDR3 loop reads CASSLAGDILEKLFF. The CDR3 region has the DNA TGTGCCAGCAGCTTAGCGGGGGATATCCTCGAAAAACTGTTTTTT.

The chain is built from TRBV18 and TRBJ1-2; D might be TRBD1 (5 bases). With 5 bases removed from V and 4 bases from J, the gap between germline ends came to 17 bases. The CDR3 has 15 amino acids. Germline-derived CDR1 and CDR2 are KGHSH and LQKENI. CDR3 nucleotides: TGTGCCAGCTCAAGCCCCAGGGTGAGAAGCTATGGCTACACCTTC. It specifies CASSSPRVRSYGYTF.

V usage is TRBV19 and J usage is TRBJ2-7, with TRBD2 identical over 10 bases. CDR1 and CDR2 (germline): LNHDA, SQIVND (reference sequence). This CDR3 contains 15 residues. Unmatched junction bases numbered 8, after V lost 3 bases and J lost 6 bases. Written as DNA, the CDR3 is TGTGCCAGTAGTATTCGGGAGCGGGGGGGCTCCGAGCAGTACTTC. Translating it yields CASSIRERGGSEQYF.

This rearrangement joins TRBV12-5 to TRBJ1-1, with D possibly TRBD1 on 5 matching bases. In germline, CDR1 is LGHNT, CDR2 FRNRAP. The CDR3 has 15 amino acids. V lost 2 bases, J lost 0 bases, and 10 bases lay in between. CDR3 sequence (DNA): TGTGCTAGTGGTTTGTTTCCGACAGTGAACACTGAAGCTTTCTTT. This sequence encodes CASGLFPTVNTEAFF.

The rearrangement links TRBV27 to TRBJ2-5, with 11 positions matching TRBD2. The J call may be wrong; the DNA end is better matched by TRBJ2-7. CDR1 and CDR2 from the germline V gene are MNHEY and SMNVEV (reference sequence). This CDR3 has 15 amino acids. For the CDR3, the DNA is TGTGCCAGCATCCGGACCGGGACTAGCGGCTACGAGCAGTACTTC. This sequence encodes CASIRTGTSGYEQYF.